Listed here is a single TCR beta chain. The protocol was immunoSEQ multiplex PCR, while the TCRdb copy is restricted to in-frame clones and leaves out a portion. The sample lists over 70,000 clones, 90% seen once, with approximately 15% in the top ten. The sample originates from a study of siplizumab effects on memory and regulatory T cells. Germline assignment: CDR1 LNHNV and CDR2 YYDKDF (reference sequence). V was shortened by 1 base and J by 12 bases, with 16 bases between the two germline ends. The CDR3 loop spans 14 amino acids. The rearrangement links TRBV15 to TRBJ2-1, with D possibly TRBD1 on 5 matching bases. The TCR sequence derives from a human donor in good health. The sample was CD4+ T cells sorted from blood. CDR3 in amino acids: CATSRVRVTQGQFF. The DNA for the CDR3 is TGTGCCACCAGCAGAGTGCGTGTCACCCAGGGGCAGTTCTTC. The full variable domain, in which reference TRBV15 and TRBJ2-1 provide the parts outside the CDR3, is DAMVIQNPRYQVTQFGKPVTLSCSQTLNHNVMYWYQQKSSQAPKLLFHYYDKDFNNEADTPDNFQSRRPNTSFCFLDIRSPGLGDTAMYLCATSRVRVTQGQFFGPGTRLTVL.